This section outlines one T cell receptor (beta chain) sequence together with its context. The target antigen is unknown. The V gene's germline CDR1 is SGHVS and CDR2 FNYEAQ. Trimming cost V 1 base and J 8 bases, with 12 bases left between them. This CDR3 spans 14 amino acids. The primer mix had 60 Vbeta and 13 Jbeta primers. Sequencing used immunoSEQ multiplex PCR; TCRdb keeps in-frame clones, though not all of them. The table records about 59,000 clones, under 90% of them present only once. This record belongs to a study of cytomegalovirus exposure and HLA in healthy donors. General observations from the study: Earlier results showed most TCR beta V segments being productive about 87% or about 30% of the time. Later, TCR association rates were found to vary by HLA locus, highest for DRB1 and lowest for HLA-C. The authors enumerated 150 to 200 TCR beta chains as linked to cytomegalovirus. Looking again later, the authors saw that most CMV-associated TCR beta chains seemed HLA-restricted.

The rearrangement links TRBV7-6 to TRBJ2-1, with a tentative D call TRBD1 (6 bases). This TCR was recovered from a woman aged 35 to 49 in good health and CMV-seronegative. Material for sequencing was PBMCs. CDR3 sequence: CASSLVQGSYEQFF. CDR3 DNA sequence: TGTGCCAGCAGCTTAGTACAGGGAAGCTATGAGCAGTTCTTC. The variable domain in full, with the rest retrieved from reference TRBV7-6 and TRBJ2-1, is GAGVSQSPRYKVTKRGQDVALRCDPISGHVSLYWYRQALGQGPEFLTYFNYEAQQDKSGLPNDRFSAERPEGSISTLTIQRTEQRDSAMYRCASSLVQGSYEQFFGPGTRLTVL.